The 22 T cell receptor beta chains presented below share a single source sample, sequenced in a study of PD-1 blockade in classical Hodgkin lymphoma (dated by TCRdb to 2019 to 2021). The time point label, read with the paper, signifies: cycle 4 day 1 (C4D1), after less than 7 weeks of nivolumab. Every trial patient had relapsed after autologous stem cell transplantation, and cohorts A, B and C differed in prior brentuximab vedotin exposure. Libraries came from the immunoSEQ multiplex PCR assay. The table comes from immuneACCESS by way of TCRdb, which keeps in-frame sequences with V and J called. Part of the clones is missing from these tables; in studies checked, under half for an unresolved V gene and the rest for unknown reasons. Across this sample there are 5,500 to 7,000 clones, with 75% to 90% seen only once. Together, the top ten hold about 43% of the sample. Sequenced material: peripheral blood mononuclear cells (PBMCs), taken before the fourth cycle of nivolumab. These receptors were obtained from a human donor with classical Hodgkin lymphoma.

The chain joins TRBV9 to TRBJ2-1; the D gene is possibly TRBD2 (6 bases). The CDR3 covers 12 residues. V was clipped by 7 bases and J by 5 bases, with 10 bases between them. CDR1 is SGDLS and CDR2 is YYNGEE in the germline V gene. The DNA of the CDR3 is TGTGCCAGCCAGGGACTTAACAATGAGCAGTTCTTC. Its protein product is CASQGLNNEQFF. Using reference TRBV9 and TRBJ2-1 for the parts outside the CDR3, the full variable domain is DSGVTQTPKHLITATGQRVTLRCSPRSGDLSVYWYQQSLDQGLQFLIQYYNGEERAKGNILERFSAQQFPDLHSELNLSSLELGDSALYFCASQGLNNEQFFGPGTRLTVL.

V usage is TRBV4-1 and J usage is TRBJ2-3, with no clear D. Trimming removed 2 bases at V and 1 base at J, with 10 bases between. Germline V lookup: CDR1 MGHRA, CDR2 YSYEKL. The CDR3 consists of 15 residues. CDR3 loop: CASSQNLMGTDTQYF. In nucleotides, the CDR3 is TGCGCCAGCAGCCAAAACCTTATGGGCACAGATACGCAGTATTTT.

The CDR3 DNA reads TGTGCCAGCAGCGTTGGACAGGGCGGAACTGAAGCTTTCTTT. Protein product: CASSVGQGGTEAFF. This chain uses TRBV9 with TRBJ1-1, with 8 bases lining up with TRBD1. V dropped 2 bases and J dropped 5; count of bases not matched to a gene: 5. The CDR3 covers 14 residues. Germline V gives CDR1 SGDLS, CDR2 YYNGEE.

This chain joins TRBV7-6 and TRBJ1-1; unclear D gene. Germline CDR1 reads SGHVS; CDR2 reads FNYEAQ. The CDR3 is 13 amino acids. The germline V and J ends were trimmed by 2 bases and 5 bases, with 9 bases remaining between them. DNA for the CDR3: TGTGCCAGCAGCTTAACTGAGGGAACTGAAGCTTTCTTT. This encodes CASSLTEGTEAFF.

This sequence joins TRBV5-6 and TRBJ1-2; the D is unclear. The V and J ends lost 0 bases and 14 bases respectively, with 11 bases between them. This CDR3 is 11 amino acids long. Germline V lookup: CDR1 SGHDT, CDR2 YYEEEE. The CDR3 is CASSLGSRPTF. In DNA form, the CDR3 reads TGTGCCAGCAGCTTGGGCAGTCGTCCTACCTTC.

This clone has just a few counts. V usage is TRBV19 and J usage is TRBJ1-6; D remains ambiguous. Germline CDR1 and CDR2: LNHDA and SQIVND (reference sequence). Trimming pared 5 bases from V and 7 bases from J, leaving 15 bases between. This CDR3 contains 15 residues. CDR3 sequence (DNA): TGTGCCAGTAGTTTACACAGCCTCGGGAATTCACCCCTCCACTTT. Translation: CASSLHSLGNSPLHF.

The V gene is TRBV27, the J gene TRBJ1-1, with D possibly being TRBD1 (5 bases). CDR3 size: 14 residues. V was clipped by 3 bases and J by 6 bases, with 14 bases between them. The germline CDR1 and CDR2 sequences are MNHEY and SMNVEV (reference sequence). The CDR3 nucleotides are TGTGCCAGCAGTTTTGTTGGGGGGGGGTCTGAAGCTTTCTTT. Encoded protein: CASSFVGGGSEAFF.

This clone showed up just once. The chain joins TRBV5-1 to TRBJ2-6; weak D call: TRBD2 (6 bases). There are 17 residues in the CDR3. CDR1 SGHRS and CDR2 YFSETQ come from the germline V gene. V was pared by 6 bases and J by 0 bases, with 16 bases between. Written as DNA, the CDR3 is TGCGCCAGCACTTCTCAGGGACTCCTCTCTGGGGCCAACGTCCTGACTTTC. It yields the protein CASTSQGLLSGANVLTF.

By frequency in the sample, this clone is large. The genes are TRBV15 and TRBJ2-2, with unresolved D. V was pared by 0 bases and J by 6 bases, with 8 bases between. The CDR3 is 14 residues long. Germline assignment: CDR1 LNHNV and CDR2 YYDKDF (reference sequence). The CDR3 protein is CATSRDRASGELFF. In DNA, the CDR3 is TGTGCCACCAGCAGAGATAGGGCCTCCGGGGAGCTGTTTTTT.

The CDR3 region is CASSPGQSYGYTF. The CDR3 DNA is TGTGCCAGCAGCCCCGGACAGAGCTATGGCTACACCTTC. The chain combines TRBV11-2 with TRBJ1-2, with a tentative D call TRBD1 (6 bases). Trimming took 5 bases from V and 4 from J, leaving 11 bases between them. The CDR3 consists of 13 residues. Per germline, CDR1 SGHAT and CDR2 FQNNGV.

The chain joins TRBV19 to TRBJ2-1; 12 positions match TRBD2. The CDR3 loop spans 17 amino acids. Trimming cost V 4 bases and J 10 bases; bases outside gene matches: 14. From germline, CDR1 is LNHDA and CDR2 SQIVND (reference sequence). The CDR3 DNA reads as TGTGCCAGTAGTAGGGCCGTTGCTAGCGGGGGGGCTTGGGAGCAGTTCTTC. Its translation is CASSRAVASGGAWEQFF.

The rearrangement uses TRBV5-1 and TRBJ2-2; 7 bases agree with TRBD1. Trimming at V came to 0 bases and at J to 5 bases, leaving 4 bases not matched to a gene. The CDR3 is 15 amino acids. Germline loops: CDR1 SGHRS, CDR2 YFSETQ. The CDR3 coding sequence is TGCGCCAGCAGCTTGGCCAGGGGGAATACCGGGGAGCTGTTTTTT. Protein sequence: CASSLARGNTGELFF.

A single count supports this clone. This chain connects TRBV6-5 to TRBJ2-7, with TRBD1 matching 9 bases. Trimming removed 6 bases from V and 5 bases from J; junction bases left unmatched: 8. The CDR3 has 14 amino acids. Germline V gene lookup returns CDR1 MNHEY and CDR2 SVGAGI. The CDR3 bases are TGTGCCAGCAGCCAACAGGGGGCGATGGACGAGCAGTACGTC. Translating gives CASSQQGAMDEQYV.

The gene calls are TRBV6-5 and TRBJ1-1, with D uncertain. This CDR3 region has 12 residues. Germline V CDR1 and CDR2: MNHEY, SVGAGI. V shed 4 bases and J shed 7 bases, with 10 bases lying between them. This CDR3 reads CASSSRRDEAFF. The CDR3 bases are TGTGCCAGCAGTTCAAGACGAGATGAAGCTTTCTTT.

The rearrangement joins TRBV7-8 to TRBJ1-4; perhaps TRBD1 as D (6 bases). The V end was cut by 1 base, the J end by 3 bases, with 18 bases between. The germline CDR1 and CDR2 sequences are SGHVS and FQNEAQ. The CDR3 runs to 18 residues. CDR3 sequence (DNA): TGTGCCAGCAGCTTAGAGGGGCAGGGGCCGGTCGCTAATGAAAAACTGTTTTTT. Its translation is CASSLEGQGPVANEKLFF.

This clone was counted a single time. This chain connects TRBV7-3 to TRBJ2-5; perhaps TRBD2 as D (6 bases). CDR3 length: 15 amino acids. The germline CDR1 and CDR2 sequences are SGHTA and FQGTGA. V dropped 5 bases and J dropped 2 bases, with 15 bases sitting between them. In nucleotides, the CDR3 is TGTGCCAGCAGCCTAGGACTACCCCAACAAGAGACCCAGTACTTC. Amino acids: CASSLGLPQQETQYF.

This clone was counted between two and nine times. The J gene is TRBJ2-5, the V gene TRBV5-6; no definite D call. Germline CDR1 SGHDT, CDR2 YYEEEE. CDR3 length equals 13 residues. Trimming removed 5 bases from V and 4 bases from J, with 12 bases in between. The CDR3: CASSLYPPETQYF. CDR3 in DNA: TGTGCCAGCAGTCTTTATCCACCAGAGACCCAGTACTTC.

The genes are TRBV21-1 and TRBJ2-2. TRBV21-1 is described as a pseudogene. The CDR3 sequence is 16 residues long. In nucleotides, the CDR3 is TGTGCCAGCAGCTCTACGGACGGAGAGAACACCGGGGAGCTGTTTTTT. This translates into CASSSTDGENTGELFF.

DNA of the CDR3: TGTGCCAGCAGTCGGACAGGTTATAGCAATCAGCCCCAGCATTTT. The encoded protein is CASSRTGYSNQPQHF. The V and J genes are TRBV6-1 and TRBJ1-5, with 7 bases aligning to TRBD1. Trimming took 5 bases from V and 0 from J; bases not matched to a gene: 4. CDR1 is MNHNS, CDR2 SASEGT, per germline. This CDR3 spans 15 amino acids.

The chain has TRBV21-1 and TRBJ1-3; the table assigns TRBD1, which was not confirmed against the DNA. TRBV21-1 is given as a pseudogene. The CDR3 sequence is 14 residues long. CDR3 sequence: CASPPWPSGNTIYF. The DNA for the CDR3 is TGTGCCAGCCCCCCTTGGCCCTCTGGAAACACCATATATTTT.

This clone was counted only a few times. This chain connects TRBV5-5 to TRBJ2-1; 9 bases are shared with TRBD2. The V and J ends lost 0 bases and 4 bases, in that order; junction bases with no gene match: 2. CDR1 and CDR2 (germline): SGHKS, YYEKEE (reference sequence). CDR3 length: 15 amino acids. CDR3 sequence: CASSLGLAAYNEQFF. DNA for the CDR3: TGTGCCAGCAGCTTGGGACTAGCGGCTTACAATGAGCAGTTCTTC. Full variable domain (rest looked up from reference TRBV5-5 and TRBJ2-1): DAGVTQSPTHLIKTRGQQVTLRCSPISGHKSVSWYQQVLGQGPQFIFQYYEKEERGRGNFPDRFSARQFPNYSSELNVNALLLGDSALYLCASSLGLAAYNEQFFGPGTRLTVL.

CDR3 in DNA: TGCGCCAGCAGCCAAGTTGGGGTCTCTGGGGCCAACGTCCTGACTTTC. Amino acid sequence: CASSQVGVSGANVLTF. The chain links TRBV4-1 to TRBJ2-6; D not certain. Germline V CDR1 and CDR2: MGHRA, YSYEKL. The CDR3 runs 16 residues. Trimming removed 1 base from V and 0 bases from J, with 7 bases in between.